This TCR beta chain was obtained from a study of blood T cells in healthy people across ages. Broader study findings: Higher diversity, along with more naive CD4+ cells, distinguished long-lived donors from aged donors.

Through a sample-barcoded 5' primer and a J-beta primer mix, a second PCR was run for 7 to 11 cycles. TCRdb re-derived calls from the 5' RACE reads in MiXCR, one entry per CDR3 protein. The top ten clones hold approximately 3.6% of a sample with more than 500,000 distinct CDR3 sequences, about 26% of them seen once. A remark on this clonotype: Its cognate antigen is unknown.

CDR3 length: 16 amino acids. J lost 6 bases, V lost 2 bases, and 6 bases had no gene match. Looked up from germline, CDR1 is LNHDA and CDR2 is SQIVND (reference sequence). The sample was also reused in another study, on T cells of mothers and their children. That source notes: The yield was over 9 million TCR beta CDR3 reads from each mother and approximately 3 million from each child. The study found thymic selection shapes TCR recombination output similarly in related and unrelated pairs. The study found slightly higher but non-significant overlap in related versus unrelated mother-child pairs.

V and J are TRBV19 and TRBJ2-1, with 11 bases aligning to TRBD2. The sample comprised blood. The TCR sequence derives from a boy aged 2 to 10 in good health. The CDR3 spells CASSIRSGGALNEQFF. CDR3 DNA sequence: TGTGCCAGTAGTATACGTAGCGGGGGGGCCCTCAATGAGCAGTTCTTC.